This T cell receptor beta chain was sequenced for a study of CD8 T cells in ankylosing spondylitis. CDR1 and CDR2 from the germline V gene are SEHNR and FQNEAQ (reference sequence). The J segment lost 7 bases and the V segment lost 4 bases, leaving 15 bases of the junction unmatched. The CDR3 spans 17 residues. Using quantitative 5'-RACE with molecular barcodes, the authors made TCR beta libraries. TCRdb re-called the 5' RACE reads with MiXCR, one entry per CDR3 protein. The sample contains approximately 290,000 distinct CDR3 sequences, more than 20% of which appear only once. Concerning this clonotype: Its antigen is still unknown.

Study-level findings and limits: There were earlier reports of some motif variants in reactive arthritis synovial fluid and blood. Matched synovial fluid from ankylosing spondylitis patients was reported to be enriched for disease-linked clones. Clones linked to disease, bearing a CD8+ phenotype, were relatively rare in peripheral blood.

This sequence joins TRBV7-9 and TRBJ2-1; 8 nucleotides line up with TRBD2. The source material was blood, either unsorted or a sorted T cell fraction (not recorded which). The source of this sequence is a female donor with ankylosing spondylitis or in good health (not recorded which). CDR3 nucleotides: TGTGCCAGCAGCTCCCGAGTCAGAGCGGGAGACGGAAATGAGCAGTTCTTC. Protein product: CASSSRVRAGDGNEQFF.